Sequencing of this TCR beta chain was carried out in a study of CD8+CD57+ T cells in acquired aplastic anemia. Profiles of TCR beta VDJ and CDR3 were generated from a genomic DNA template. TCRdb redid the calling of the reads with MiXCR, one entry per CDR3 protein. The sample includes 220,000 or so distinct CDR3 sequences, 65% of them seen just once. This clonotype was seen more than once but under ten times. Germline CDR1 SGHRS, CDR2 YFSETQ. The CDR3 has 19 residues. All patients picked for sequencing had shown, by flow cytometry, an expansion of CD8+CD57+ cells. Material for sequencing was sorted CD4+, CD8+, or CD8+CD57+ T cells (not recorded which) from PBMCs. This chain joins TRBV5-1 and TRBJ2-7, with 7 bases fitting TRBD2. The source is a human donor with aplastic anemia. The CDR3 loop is CAANVGGSPVGPRSYEQYF. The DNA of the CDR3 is TGCGCAGCTAACGTCGGGGGGAGCCCGGTTGGTCCCCGCTCCTACGAGCAGTACTTC.